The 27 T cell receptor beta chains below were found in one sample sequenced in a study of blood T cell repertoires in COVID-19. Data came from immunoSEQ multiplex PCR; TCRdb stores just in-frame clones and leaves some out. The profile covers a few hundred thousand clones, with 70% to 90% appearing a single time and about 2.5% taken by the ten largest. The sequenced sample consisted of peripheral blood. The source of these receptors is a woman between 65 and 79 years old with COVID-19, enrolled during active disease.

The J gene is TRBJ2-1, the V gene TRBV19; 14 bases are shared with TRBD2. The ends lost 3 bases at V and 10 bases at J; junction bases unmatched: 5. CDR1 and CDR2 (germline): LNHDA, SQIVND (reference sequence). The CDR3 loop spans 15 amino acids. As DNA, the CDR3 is TGTGCCAGTAGTATCTGGACTAGCGGGAGGCCGGAGCAGTTCTTC. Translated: CASSIWTSGRPEQFF.

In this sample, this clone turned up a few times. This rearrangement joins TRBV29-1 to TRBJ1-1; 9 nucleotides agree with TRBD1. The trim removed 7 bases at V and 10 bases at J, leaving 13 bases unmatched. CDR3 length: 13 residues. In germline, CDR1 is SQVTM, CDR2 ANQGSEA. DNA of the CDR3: TGCAGCGATAACAGGGGGCGAGGGTTCGGAGCTTTCTTT. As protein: CSDNRGRGFGAFF.

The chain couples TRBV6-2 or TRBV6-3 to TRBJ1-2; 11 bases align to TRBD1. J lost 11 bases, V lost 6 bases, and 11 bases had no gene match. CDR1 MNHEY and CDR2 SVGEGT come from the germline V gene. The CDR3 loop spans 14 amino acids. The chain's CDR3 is CASSPSAGTGGYTF. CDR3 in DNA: TGTGCCAGCAGCCCATCCGCCGGGACAGGGGGGTACACCTTC.

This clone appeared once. The DNA for the CDR3 is TGTGCCAGCAGTTACTCCGGACACCAGGGAAACTATGGCTACACCTTC. This sequence encodes CASSYSGHQGNYGYTF. The chain combines TRBV6-5 with TRBJ1-2, with a weak D call TRBD1 (5 bases). Germline V CDR1 and CDR2: MNHEY, SVGAGI. The CDR3 is 16 amino acids. V dropped 0 bases and J dropped 2 bases, with 13 bases sitting between them.

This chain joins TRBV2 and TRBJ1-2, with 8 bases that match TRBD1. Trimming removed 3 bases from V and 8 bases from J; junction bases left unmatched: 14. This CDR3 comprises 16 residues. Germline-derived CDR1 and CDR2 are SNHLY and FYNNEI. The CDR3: CASSEHDAIGTGGYTF. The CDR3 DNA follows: TGTGCCAGCAGTGAGCATGACGCCATCGGGACAGGCGGCTACACCTTC.

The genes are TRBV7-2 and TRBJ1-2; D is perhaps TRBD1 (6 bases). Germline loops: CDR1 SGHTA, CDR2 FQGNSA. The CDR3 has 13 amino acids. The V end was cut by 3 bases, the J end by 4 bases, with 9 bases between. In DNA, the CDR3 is TGTGCCAGCAGCTTTCTGGACAGCTATGGCTACACCTTC. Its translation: CASSFLDSYGYTF.

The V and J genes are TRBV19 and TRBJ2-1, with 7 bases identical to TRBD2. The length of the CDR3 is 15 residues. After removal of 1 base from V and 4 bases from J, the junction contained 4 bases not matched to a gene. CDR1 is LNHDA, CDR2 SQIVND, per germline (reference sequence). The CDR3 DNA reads TGTGCCAGTAGTATAGCGGGAGGCCTATACAATGAGCAGTTCTTC. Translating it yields CASSIAGGLYNEQFF.

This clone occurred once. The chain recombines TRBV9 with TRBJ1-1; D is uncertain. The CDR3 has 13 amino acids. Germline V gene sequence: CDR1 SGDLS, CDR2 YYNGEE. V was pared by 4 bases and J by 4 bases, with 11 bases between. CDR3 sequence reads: CASSSPGSTEAFF. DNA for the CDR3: TGTGCCAGCAGCTCCCCTGGCAGCACTGAAGCTTTCTTT. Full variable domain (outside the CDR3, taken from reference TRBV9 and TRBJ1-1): DSGVTQTPKHLITATGQRVTLRCSPRSGDLSVYWYQQSLDQGLQFLIQYYNGEERAKGNILERFSAQQFPDLHSELNLSSLELGDSALYFCASSSPGSTEAFFGQGTRLTVV.

The CDR3 nucleotides are TGTGCCAGCAGCTTGGGGCAGGGGGTTTACAATGAGCAGTTCTTC. Translation gives CASSLGQGVYNEQFF. The chain has TRBV5-6 and TRBJ2-1; 7 nucleotides align to TRBD1. The CDR3 is 15 amino acids. V lost 0 bases, J lost 4 bases, and 4 bases stayed unmatched. Germline-derived CDR1 and CDR2 are SGHDT and YYEEEE.

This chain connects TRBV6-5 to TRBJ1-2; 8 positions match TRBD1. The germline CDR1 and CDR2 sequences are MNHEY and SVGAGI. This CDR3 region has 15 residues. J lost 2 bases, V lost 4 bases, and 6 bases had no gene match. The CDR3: CASSWQTGVNYGYTF. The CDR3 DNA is TGTGCCAGCAGTTGGCAGACAGGGGTCAACTATGGCTACACCTTC.

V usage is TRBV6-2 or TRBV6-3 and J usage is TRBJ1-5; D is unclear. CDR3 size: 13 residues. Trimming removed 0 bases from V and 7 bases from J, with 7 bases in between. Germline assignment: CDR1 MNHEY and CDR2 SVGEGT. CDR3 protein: CASSYSRGQPQHF. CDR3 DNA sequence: TGTGCCAGCAGTTACTCTCGGGGACAGCCCCAGCATTTT.

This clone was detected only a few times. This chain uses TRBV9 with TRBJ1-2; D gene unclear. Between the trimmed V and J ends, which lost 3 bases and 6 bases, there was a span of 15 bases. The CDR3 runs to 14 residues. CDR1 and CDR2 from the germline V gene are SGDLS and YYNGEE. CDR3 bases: TGTGCCAGCAGCGGAGGAAGTGACCCCCATGGCTACACCTTC. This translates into CASSGGSDPHGYTF. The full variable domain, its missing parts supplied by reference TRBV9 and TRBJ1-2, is DSGVTQTPKHLITATGQRVTLRCSPRSGDLSVYWYQQSLDQGLQFLIQYYNGEERAKGNILERFSAQQFPDLHSELNLSSLELGDSALYFCASSGGSDPHGYTFGSGTRLTVV.

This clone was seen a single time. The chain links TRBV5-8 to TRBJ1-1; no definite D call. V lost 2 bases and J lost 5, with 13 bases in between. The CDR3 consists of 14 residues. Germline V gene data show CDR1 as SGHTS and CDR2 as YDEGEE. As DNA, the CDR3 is TGTGCCAGCAGCTTACGCGCTTTGACTACTGAAGCTTTCTTT. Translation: CASSLRALTTEAFF.

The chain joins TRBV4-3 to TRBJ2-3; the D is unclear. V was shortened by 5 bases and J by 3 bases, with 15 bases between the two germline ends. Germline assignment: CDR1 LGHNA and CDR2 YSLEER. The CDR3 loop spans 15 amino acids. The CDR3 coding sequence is TGCGCCAGCAGCGCAAAGAGAATCGGGACAGATACGCAGTATTTT. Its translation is CASSAKRIGTDTQYF.

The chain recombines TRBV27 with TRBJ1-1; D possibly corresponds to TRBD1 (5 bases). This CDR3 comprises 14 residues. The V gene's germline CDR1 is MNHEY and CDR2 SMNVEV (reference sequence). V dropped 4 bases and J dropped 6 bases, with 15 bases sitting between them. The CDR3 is CASSSGTGVAEAFF. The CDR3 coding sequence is TGTGCCAGCAGTTCCGGGACGGGGGTTGCTGAAGCTTTCTTT.

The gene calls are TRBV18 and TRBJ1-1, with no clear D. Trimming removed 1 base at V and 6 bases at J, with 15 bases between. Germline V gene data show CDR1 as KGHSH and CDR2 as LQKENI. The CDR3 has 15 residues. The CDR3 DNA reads TGTGCCAGCTCACCACTAGGACCTACCGGGGCTGAAGCTTTCTTT. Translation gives CASSPLGPTGAEAFF.

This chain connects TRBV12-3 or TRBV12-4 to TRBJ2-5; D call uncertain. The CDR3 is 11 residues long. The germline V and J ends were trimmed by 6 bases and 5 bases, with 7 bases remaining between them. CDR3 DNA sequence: TGTGCCAGCAGCCAAGCCGAGACCCAGTACTTC. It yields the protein CASSQAETQYF.

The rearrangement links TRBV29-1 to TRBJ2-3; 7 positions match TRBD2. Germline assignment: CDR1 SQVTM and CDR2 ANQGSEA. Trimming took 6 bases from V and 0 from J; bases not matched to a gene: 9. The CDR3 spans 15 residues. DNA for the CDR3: TGCAGCGTGGTATCGGCTAGCGGTAGCACAGATACGCAGTATTTT. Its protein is CSVVSASGSTDTQYF.

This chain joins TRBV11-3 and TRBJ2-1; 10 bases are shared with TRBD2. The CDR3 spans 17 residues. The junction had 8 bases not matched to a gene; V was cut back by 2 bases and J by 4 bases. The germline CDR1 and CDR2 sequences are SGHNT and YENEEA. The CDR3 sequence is CASSLLSGGAGYNEQFF. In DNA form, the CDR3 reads TGTGCCAGCAGCTTATTAAGCGGGGGGGCGGGATACAATGAGCAGTTCTTC.

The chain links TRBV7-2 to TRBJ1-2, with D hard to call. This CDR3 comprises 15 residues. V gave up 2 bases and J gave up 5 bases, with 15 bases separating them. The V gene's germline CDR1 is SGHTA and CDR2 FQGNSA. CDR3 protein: CASSLRGFLGYGYTF. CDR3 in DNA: TGTGCCAGCAGCTTACGGGGTTTTTTGGGGTATGGCTACACCTTC. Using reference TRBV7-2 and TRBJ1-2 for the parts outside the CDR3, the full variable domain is GAGVSQSPSNKVTEKGKDVELRCDPISGHTALYWYRQSLGQGLEFLIYFQGNSAPDKSGLPSDRFSAERTGGSVSTLTIQRTQQEDSAVYLCASSLRGFLGYGYTFGSGTRLTVV.

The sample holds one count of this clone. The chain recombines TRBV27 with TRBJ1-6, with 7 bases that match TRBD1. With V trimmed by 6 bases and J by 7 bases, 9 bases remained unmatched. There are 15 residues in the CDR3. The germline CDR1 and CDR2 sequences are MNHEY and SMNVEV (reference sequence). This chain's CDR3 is CASRQSDRVNSPLHF. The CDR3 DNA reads TGTGCCAGCAGACAGTCAGACAGGGTGAATTCACCCCTCCACTTT.

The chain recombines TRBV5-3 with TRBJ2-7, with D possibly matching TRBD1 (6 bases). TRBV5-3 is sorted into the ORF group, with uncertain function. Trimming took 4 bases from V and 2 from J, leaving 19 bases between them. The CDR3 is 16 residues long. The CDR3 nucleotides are TGTGCCAGAAGCGCCCATAACAGGGTGCGGACCTACGAGCAGTACTTC. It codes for CARSAHNRVRTYEQYF.

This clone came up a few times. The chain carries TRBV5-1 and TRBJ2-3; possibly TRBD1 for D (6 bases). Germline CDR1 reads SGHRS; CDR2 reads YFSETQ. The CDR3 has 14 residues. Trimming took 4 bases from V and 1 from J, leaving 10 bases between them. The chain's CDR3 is CASSPRQGTDTQYF. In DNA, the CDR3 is TGCGCCAGCAGCCCCCGACAGGGCACAGATACGCAGTATTTT.

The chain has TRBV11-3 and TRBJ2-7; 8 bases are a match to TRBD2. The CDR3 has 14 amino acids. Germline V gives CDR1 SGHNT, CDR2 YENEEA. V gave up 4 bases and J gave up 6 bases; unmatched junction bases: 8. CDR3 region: CASSSGLASGEQYF. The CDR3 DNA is TGTGCCAGCAGCTCAGGACTAGCCTCGGGCGAGCAGTACTTC.

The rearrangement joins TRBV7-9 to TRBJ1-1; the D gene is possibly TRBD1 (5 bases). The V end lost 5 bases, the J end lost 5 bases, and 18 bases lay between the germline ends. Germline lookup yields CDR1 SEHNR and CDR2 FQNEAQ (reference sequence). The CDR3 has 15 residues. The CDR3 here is CASSPNRDFGTEAFF. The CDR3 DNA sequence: TGTGCCAGCAGCCCTAATAGGGACTTCGGGACTGAAGCTTTCTTT.

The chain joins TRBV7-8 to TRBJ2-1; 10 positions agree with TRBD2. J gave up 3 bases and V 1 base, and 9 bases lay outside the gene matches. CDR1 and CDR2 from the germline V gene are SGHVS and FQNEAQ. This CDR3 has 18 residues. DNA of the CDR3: TGTGCCAGCAGCTTAGATAGATTTAGCGGGGGGTACTACAATGAGCAGTTCTTC. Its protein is CASSLDRFSGGYYNEQFF.

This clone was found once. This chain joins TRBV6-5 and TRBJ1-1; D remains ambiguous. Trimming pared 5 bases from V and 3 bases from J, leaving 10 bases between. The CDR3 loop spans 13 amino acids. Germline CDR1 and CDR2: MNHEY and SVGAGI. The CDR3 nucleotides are TGTGCCAGCAGTACCATAGAAGACACTGAAGCTTTCTTT. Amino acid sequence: CASSTIEDTEAFF.